This T cell receptor beta chain derives from a study of CD8 T cells in Susac syndrome. The multiple sclerosis controls, all treatment-naive patients, had relapsing-remitting disease that was stable or active. In germline, CDR1 is MNHEY, CDR2 SVGAGI. V lost 6 bases and J lost 7; bases outside the gene matches: 6. This CDR3 region has 13 residues. Random hexamers were used to reverse transcribe the RNA input (about 0.5 to 1 ug). TCRdb redid the calling of the immunoSEQ multiplex PCR reads with MiXCR, one entry per CDR3 protein. The data contain roughly 200,000 distinct CDR3 sequences, around 95% of them seen just once; the ten biggest clones take up around 0.08%.

Sequences were obtained from CD4+ T cells from PBMCs. V is TRBV6-5 and J is TRBJ2-7; TRBD2 matches at 10 bases. The clonotype originates from a human donor with multiple sclerosis. The chain's CDR3 is CASRRAGGKEQYF. CDR3 in DNA: TGTGCCAGCAGAAGAGCGGGAGGGAAAGAGCAGTACTTC.